What follows are 5 T cell receptor beta chains derived from one specimen sequenced in a study of T cell responses to AZD1222 COVID-19 vaccine. Sequencing was performed with immunoSEQ multiplex PCR; in TCRdb, only in-frame clones are kept and a portion is missing. The sample has about 84,000 clones, approximately 85% seen once. Sequenced here: peripheral blood, sampled 28 days after the second AZD1222 dose. The source is an adult who received the AZD1222 COVID-19 vaccine.

The chain is built from TRBV12-3 or TRBV12-4 and TRBJ1-2; unclear D gene. The CDR3 has 12 amino acids. Trimming left V 7 bases short and J 4 bases short, with 10 bases between. This chain's CDR3 is CASTINLYGYTF. In DNA, the CDR3 is TGTGCCAGCACCATCAACCTCTATGGCTACACCTTC.

The chain has TRBV15 and TRBJ2-1, with D tentatively TRBD2 (7 bases). The CDR3 totals 18 residues. Trimming removed 3 bases at V and 7 bases at J, with 25 bases between. CDR1 and CDR2 (germline): LNHNV, YYDKDF (reference sequence). DNA for the CDR3: TGTGCCACCAGCAGCCCTACCCTGTGGGGGGGGCCGGGGAATGAGCAGTTCTTC. Protein: CATSSPTLWGGPGNEQFF.

The chain combines TRBV3-1 (or the pseudogene TRBV3-2) with TRBJ2-7; D is possibly TRBD1 (5 bases). This CDR3 region has 17 residues. Germline V gives CDR1 LGHDT, CDR2 YNNKEL (reference sequence). The V gene lost 3 bases and the J gene lost 6 bases, with 24 bases spanning the gap. In nucleotides, the CDR3 is TGTGCCAGCAGCCACAAAAAACCAGAAGGGGCGACGCGCGAGCAGTACGTC. It yields the protein CASSHKKPEGATREQYV.

This chain joins TRBV7-9 and TRBJ1-1; possibly TRBD1 for D (5 bases). The germline CDR1 and CDR2 sequences are SEHNR and FQNEAQ (reference sequence). V lost 5 bases, J lost 0 bases, and 16 bases lay in between. The CDR3 runs 16 residues. CDR3 in amino acids: CASSLRDGPMNTEAFF. The CDR3 coding sequence is TGTGCCAGCAGCCTACGGGACGGCCCAATGAACACTGAAGCTTTCTTT.

This chain uses TRBV4-1 with TRBJ2-7; weak D call: TRBD2 (6 bases). Deletions cut 1 base from V and 7 bases from J, with 20 bases between. The CDR3 is 16 amino acids. Germline-derived CDR1 and CDR2 are MGHRA and YSYEKL. The DNA for the CDR3 is TGCGCCAGCAGCCAAGTCCCGGGACTCGGCGTGGGGGAGCAGTACTTC. Protein sequence: CASSQVPGLGVGEQYF.